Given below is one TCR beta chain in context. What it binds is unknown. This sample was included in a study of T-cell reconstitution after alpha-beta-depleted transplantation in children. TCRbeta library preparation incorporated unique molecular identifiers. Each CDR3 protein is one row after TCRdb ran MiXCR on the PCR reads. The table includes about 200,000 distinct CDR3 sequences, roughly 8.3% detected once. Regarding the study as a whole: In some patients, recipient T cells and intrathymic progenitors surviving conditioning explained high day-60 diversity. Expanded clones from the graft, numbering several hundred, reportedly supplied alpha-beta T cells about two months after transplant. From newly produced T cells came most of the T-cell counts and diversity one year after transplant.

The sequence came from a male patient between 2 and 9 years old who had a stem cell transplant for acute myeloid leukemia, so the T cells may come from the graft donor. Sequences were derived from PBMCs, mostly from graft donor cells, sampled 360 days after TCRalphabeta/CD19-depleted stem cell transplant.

The CDR3 sequence: CASSLTPTALVSGANVLTF. CDR3 coding DNA: TGTGCCAGCTCACTAACGCCGACTGCGTTGGTCTCTGGGGCCAACGTCCTGACTTTC. V and J are TRBV18 and TRBJ2-6; D gene unclear. The CDR3 is 19 residues long. Germline CDR1 reads KGHSH; CDR2 reads LQKENI. Trimming took 4 bases from V and 0 from J, leaving 19 bases between them.